One sample yielded the 22 T cell receptor beta chains listed below, sequenced in a study of T cells in Graves' hyperthyroidism and ophthalmopathy (dated by TCRdb to the late 2010s). The library was prepared using multiplex PCR. The run used an Illumina HiSeq 2000. The TCR beta CDR3 regions were amplified from the RNA transcripts. A first-round RT-PCR of the TCR CDR3 used the HTBI primer set with the Qiagen OneStep RT-PCR kit. The public reads were reprocessed in TCRdb via fastp at Q25 and MiXCR, keeping in-frame beta chains. Rows with a matching CDR3 protein are joined into one entry that keeps the most common DNA and genes. Within this sample are roughly 840,000 distinct CDR3 sequences, with approximately 40% of them counted one time only. The ten largest account for 7.5% to 9.5% of the sample. The sequenced material came from blood. Receptors originate from a man aged 18-30 years with Graves' hyperthyroidism.

Ten or more counts support this clonotype. This chain uses TRBV7-9 with TRBJ2-5; 9 bases agree with TRBD2. Per the germline V gene, CDR1 is SEHNR and CDR2 is FQNEAQ (reference sequence). V lost 3 bases, J lost 5 bases, and 7 bases stayed unmatched. The CDR3 has 15 residues. CDR3 nucleotides: TGTGCCAGCAGCTTTGGCGGGGGGGCCCTTGAGACCCAGTACTTC. Translating gives CASSFGGGALETQYF. Full variable domain (missing parts from reference TRBV7-9 and TRBJ2-5): DTGVSQNPRHKITKRGQNVTFRCDPISEHNRLYWYRQTLGQGPEFLTYFQNEAQLEKSRLLSDRFSAERPKGSFSTLEIQRTEQGDSAMYLCASSFGGGALETQYFGPGTRLLVL.

V gene TRBV12-3 or TRBV12-4 combines with J gene TRBJ2-5, with 7 bases identical to TRBD2. This CDR3 comprises 18 residues. Germline trimming cut 4 bases from V and 1 base from J; bases unmatched to any gene: 15. CDR3 bases: TGTGCCAGCAGTTACTCCTTGGCCCTGGGGGAGGGCCAAGAGACCCAGTACTTC. It is translated as CASSYSLALGEGQETQYF.

This clonotype was detected only a few times. J is TRBJ2-2 and V is TRBV11-1; no firm D call. Per the germline V gene, CDR1 is SGHAT and CDR2 is FQDESV (reference sequence). V lost 5 bases and J lost 7, with 17 bases in between. This CDR3 is 15 amino acids long. The CDR3 DNA reads TGTGCCAGCAGCCCACGCCTTGCTAGTTACGGGGAGCTGTTTTTT. Translated, it gives CASSPRLASYGELFF.

The V and J genes are TRBV4-3 and TRBJ2-5; D is perhaps TRBD1 or TRBD2 (5 bases each). The CDR3 totals 14 residues. V lost 1 base and J lost 5, with 11 bases in between. The germline gives CDR1 LGHNA, CDR2 YSLEER. In DNA form, the CDR3 reads TGCGCCAGCAGCCAAGTCGGGGCCTGGGAGACCCAGTACTTC. This codes for CASSQVGAWETQYF.

The V gene is TRBV7-9, the J gene TRBJ2-2; 7 positions agree with TRBD1. Germline CDR1 SEHNR, CDR2 FQNEAQ (reference sequence). V trimming: 9 bases; J trimming: 5 bases; junction bases outside the gene matches: 12. The CDR3 totals 15 residues. In DNA form, the CDR3 reads TGTGCCAGAGGAGTCGAGCAGGGGGAAACCGGGGAGCTGTTTTTT. Its protein is CARGVEQGETGELFF.

This clonotype was found a few times. The V call is TRBV9, the J call TRBJ2-7; D remains ambiguous. The V gene's germline CDR1 is SGDLS and CDR2 YYNGEE. The germline V and J ends were trimmed by 0 bases and 0 bases, with 13 bases remaining between them. The CDR3 is made up of 16 amino acids. CDR3 in amino acids: CASSVGPQLSSYEQYF. The CDR3 nucleotides are TGTGCCAGCAGCGTAGGACCCCAACTCTCCTCCTACGAGCAGTACTTC.

This clonotype has only a few counts. The chain carries TRBV19 and TRBJ2-2; 8 bases match TRBD2. V lost 9 bases, J lost 1 base, and 4 bases stayed unmatched. This CDR3 comprises 14 residues. Germline V lookup: CDR1 LNHDA, CDR2 SQIVND (reference sequence). The DNA for the CDR3 is TGTGCCAGCCAAACTAGCGGGAACACCGGGGAGCTGTTTTTT. This sequence encodes CASQTSGNTGELFF. Looking up the rest from reference TRBV19 and TRBJ2-2 gives the full variable domain: DGGITQSPKYLFRKEGQNVTLSCEQNLNHDAMYWYRQDPGQGLRLIYYSQIVNDFQKGDIAEGYSVSREKKESFPLTVTSAQKNPTAFYLCASQTSGNTGELFFGEGSRLTVL.

This clonotype has only a few counts. This sequence joins TRBV4-1 and TRBJ2-7; no firm D call. The length of the CDR3 is 13 residues. V was shortened by 0 bases and J by 2 bases, with 5 bases between the two germline ends. Germline assignment: CDR1 MGHRA and CDR2 YSYEKL. This chain's CDR3 is CASSQDGTYEQYF. In nucleotides, the CDR3 is TGCGCCAGCAGCCAAGACGGCACCTACGAGCAGTACTTC.

The rearrangement joins TRBV7-8 to TRBJ1-5; tentative D call: TRBD1 (5 bases). Germline values: CDR1 SGHVS, CDR2 FQNEAQ. CDR3 length equals 17 residues. V was trimmed by 0 bases and J by 1 base, leaving 13 bases between them. The CDR3 here is CASSLAFGAGSNQPQHF. The CDR3 nucleotides read TGTGCCAGCAGCTTAGCCTTTGGGGCTGGGAGCAATCAGCCCCAGCATTTT. Variable domain in full (rest from reference TRBV7-8 and TRBJ1-5): GAGVSQSPRYKVAKRGQDVALRCDPISGHVSLFWYQQALGQGPEFLTYFQNEAQLDKSGLPSDRFFAERPEGSVSTLKIQRTQQEDSAVYLCASSLAFGAGSNQPQHFGDGTRLSIL.

This clonotype was observed many times. The V and J genes are TRBV15 and TRBJ1-4, with TRBD1 as a possible D gene (6 bases). CDR1 is LNHNV, CDR2 YYDKDF, per germline (reference sequence). Trimming pared 5 bases from V and 3 bases from J, leaving 22 bases between. The CDR3 has 18 residues. The CDR3 DNA follows: TGTGCCACCAGCCACACCAGGGGCGCGATAGGGGCTAATGAAAAACTGTTTTTT. As protein: CATSHTRGAIGANEKLFF. Based on the CDR3 plus reference TRBV15 and TRBJ1-4, the full variable domain is DAMVIQNPRYQVTQFGKPVTLSCSQTLNHNVMYWYQQKSSQAPKLLFHYYDKDFNNEADTPDNFQSRRPNTSFCFLDIRSPGLGDTAMYLCATSHTRGAIGANEKLFFGSGTQLSVL.

This clonotype came up many times. The gene calls are TRBV7-2 and TRBJ2-7, with 7 positions matching TRBD1. Germline CDR1 reads SGHTA; CDR2 reads FQGNSA. The trim removed 4 bases at V and 7 bases at J, leaving 7 bases unmatched. The CDR3 is 13 residues long. DNA for the CDR3: TGTGCCAGCAGCTCTAGACAGGGATGGGAGCAGTACTTC. It specifies CASSSRQGWEQYF.

This chain uses TRBV6-6 with TRBJ2-5; D gene unclear. The CDR3 length is 12 residues. CDR1 and CDR2 (germline): MNHNY, SVGAGI (reference sequence). Deletions cut 8 bases from V and 2 bases from J, with 9 bases between. The CDR3 DNA reads as TGTGCCAGCGGGTTAGTACAAGAGACCCAGTACTTC. Translating it yields CASGLVQETQYF.

V is TRBV24-1 and J is TRBJ2-5, with D hard to call. The CDR3 consists of 14 residues. Germline V gene sequence: CDR1 KGHDR, CDR2 SFDVKD. The ends were cut back, 4 bases at V and 7 bases at J, with 15 bases in the middle. The CDR3 DNA is TGTGCCACCAGTGAAGAAGGGCCCCCCGGGACCCAGTACTTC. Residues: CATSEEGPPGTQYF.

This clonotype was recorded at least ten times. The chain joins TRBV2 to TRBJ1-5; possible D gene TRBD1, 5 bases. This CDR3 has 14 residues. Trimming shortened V by 6 bases and J by 3 bases, and 12 bases separated the two germline ends. The germline gives CDR1 SNHLY, CDR2 FYNNEI. This CDR3 is CASRTGPHNQPQHF. The CDR3 region has the DNA TGTGCCAGCAGGACGGGACCGCACAATCAGCCCCAGCATTTT.

This chain links TRBV10-3 with TRBJ2-5; 11 bases are a match to TRBD1. In germline, CDR1 is ENHRY, CDR2 SYGVKD. This CDR3 region has 14 residues. The ends lost 10 bases at V and 1 base at J; junction bases unmatched: 5. CDR3 residues: CATGTGGAQETQYF. In nucleotides, the CDR3 is TGTGCCACCGGGACAGGGGGAGCCCAAGAGACCCAGTACTTC.

This clonotype was detected ten times or more. The chain recombines TRBV7-2 with TRBJ1-1, with 7 bases lining up with TRBD1. V shed 5 bases, J shed 3 bases, and the junction held 6 bases outside the gene matches. The CDR3 covers 14 residues. In germline, CDR1 is SGHTA, CDR2 FQGNSA. The CDR3 sequence: CASSGNRGDTEAFF. The CDR3 nucleotides read TGTGCCAGCAGCGGGAACAGGGGCGACACTGAAGCTTTCTTT.

The chain combines TRBV12-3 or TRBV12-4 with TRBJ1-2; TRBD1 matches 9 bases. This CDR3 spans 15 amino acids. V shed 5 bases and J 3 bases; nucleotides not matched to a gene: 7. The CDR3 loop is CASSPSHRGHYGYTF. CDR3 sequence (DNA): TGTGCCAGCAGTCCCTCCCACAGGGGGCACTATGGCTACACCTTC.

This clonotype has only one observation. The V and J genes are TRBV5-5 and TRBJ2-7, with TRBD2 matching over 10 bases. V was pared by 3 bases and J by 1 base, with 7 bases of the junction left unmatched. The CDR3 length is 16 residues. Germline V gene data show CDR1 as SGHKS and CDR2 as YYEKEE (reference sequence). This chain's CDR3 is CASSSPLAGQSYEQYF. In DNA form, the CDR3 reads TGTGCCAGCAGCTCGCCACTAGCGGGACAATCCTACGAGCAGTACTTC.

The chain uses TRBV5-1 and TRBJ1-4, with a possible D match to TRBD1 (6 bases). Germline V gives CDR1 SGHRS, CDR2 YFSETQ. The CDR3 extends over 16 amino acids. Trimming shortened V by 0 bases and J by 7 bases, and 16 bases separated the two germline ends. CDR3 region: CASSLAGGWNGEKLFF. The CDR3 region has the DNA TGCGCCAGCAGCTTGGCCGGGGGCTGGAATGGTGAAAAACTGTTTTTT. The variable domain in full, completed from reference TRBV5-1 and TRBJ1-4, reads KAGVTQTPRYLIKTRGQQVTLSCSPISGHRSVSWYQQTPGQGLQFLFEYFSETQRNKGNFPGRFSGRQFSNSRSEMNVSTLELGDSALYLCASSLAGGWNGEKLFFGSGTQLSVL.

This clonotype has at least ten counts. This chain joins TRBV7-9 and TRBJ1-1; D is ambiguous. The V end was cut by 2 bases, the J end by 3 bases, with 7 bases between. The CDR3 has 13 amino acids. Germline assignment: CDR1 SEHNR and CDR2 FQNEAQ (reference sequence). The CDR3 reads CASSLLGHTEAFF. The CDR3 DNA is TGTGCCAGCAGCTTATTAGGTCACACTGAAGCTTTCTTT. Drawing the rest from reference TRBV7-9 and TRBJ1-1, the complete variable domain is DTGVSQNPRHKITKRGQNVTFRCDPISEHNRLYWYRQTLGQGPEFLTYFQNEAQLEKSRLLSDRFSAERPKGSFSTLEIQRTEQGDSAMYLCASSLLGHTEAFFGQGTRLTVV.

This clonotype showed up many times. The rearrangement joins TRBV15 to TRBJ2-2, with unresolved D. The CDR3 runs 13 residues. V was pared by 0 bases and J by 8 bases, with 7 bases between. The germline V gene has CDR1 LNHNV and CDR2 YYDKDF (reference sequence). The CDR3 here is CATSRDWAGELFF. The CDR3 nucleotides read TGTGCCACCAGCAGAGATTGGGCGGGGGAGCTGTTTTTT. Full variable domain (outside the CDR3, taken from reference TRBV15 and TRBJ2-2): DAMVIQNPRYQVTQFGKPVTLSCSQTLNHNVMYWYQQKSSQAPKLLFHYYDKDFNNEADTPDNFQSRRPNTSFCFLDIRSPGLGDTAMYLCATSRDWAGELFFGEGSRLTVL.

This clonotype was counted ten times or more. This chain links TRBV7-3 with TRBJ1-1, with no clear D. The CDR3 covers 13 residues. CDR1 and CDR2 from the germline V gene are SGHTA and FQGTGA. V shed 5 bases and J shed 4 bases, with 11 bases lying between them. The CDR3 region has the DNA TGTGCCAGCAGCAAAGGGAGATCCACTGAAGCTTTCTTT. It codes for CASSKGRSTEAFF.